This entry lists 23 T cell receptor beta chains sequenced from one sample in a study of blood T cell repertoires in COVID-19. Profiled with immunoSEQ multiplex PCR; TCRdb holds only in-frame clones, not every one. Found here are 150,000 to 160,000 clones, around 80% of them singletons; the top ten hold over 0.5%. The sample consisted of peripheral blood. These receptors originate from a man aged 60 to 69 with acute or convalescent COVID-19.

CDR3 residues: CASGGSSSYEQYF. CDR3 DNA sequence: TGTGCAAGCGGAGGGAGTTCCTCCTACGAGCAGTACTTC. This chain connects TRBV12-3 or TRBV12-4 to TRBJ2-7; D is perhaps TRBD2 (6 bases). The CDR3 runs to 13 residues.

This chain connects TRBV24-1 to TRBJ1-1; 11 bases line up with TRBD1. Germline CDR1 KGHDR, CDR2 SFDVKD. CDR3 length equals 14 residues. Trimming at V came to 12 bases and at J to 11 bases, leaving 16 bases not matched to a gene. The DNA of the CDR3 is TGTGCCTCTACTAGGGGGACAGGGGGATCAGCGGCTTTCTTT. As protein: CASTRGTGGSAAFF.

The table lists this clone with a count of one. The rearrangement links TRBV6-5 to TRBJ1-2; possibly TRBD1 for D (6 bases). V gave up 10 bases and J gave up 0 bases, with 6 bases separating them. Germline V gene sequence: CDR1 MNHEY, CDR2 SVGAGI. This CDR3 spans 11 amino acids. CDR3 DNA sequence: TGTGCCACAGGGGCTAACTATGGCTACACCTTC. It translates to CATGANYGYTF.

The chain has TRBV3-1 (or the pseudogene TRBV3-2) and TRBJ2-2; 7 nucleotides line up with TRBD2. This CDR3 comprises 15 residues. The germline CDR1 and CDR2 sequences are LGHDT and YNNKEL (reference sequence). V shed 4 bases and J 3 bases; nucleotides not matched to a gene: 5. Written as DNA, the CDR3 is TGTGCCAGCAGCCGGTCTAGCGGCTACACCGGGGAGCTGTTTTTT. This sequence encodes CASSRSSGYTGELFF.

The V gene is TRBV5-5, the J gene TRBJ2-7, with a weak D call TRBD1 (6 bases). The ends were cut back, 5 bases at V and 3 bases at J, with 9 bases in the middle. The CDR3 extends over 12 amino acids. CDR1 SGHKS and CDR2 YYEKEE come from the germline V gene (reference sequence). The CDR3 loop reads CASSGQYYEQYF. The CDR3 DNA reads as TGTGCCAGCAGTGGACAGTACTACGAGCAGTACTTC.

The chain employs TRBV11-2 and TRBJ2-5, with 7 bases fitting TRBD1. The CDR3 sequence is 14 residues long. Germline loops: CDR1 SGHAT, CDR2 FQNNGV. V shed 4 bases and J 5 bases; nucleotides not matched to a gene: 7. In DNA form, the CDR3 reads TGTGCCAGCAGCTCAGAGGGGGCTTGGGAGACCCAGTACTTC. Translation gives CASSSEGAWETQYF. The full variable domain, in which reference TRBV11-2 and TRBJ2-5 provide the parts outside the CDR3, is EAGVAQSPRYKIIEKRQSVAFWCNPISGHATLYWYQQILGQGPKLLIQFQNNGVVDDSQLPKDRFSAERLKGVDSTLKIQPAKLEDSAVYLCASSSEGAWETQYFGPGTRLLVL.

The chain joins TRBV12-3 or TRBV12-4 to TRBJ2-2, with D possibly TRBD1 on 5 matching bases. Trimming left V 6 bases short and J 6 bases short, with 11 bases between. CDR3 length: 13 amino acids. CDR3 sequence reads: CASRTQGAGELFF. The CDR3, as DNA: TGTGCCAGCAGGACCCAGGGTGCCGGGGAGCTGTTTTTT.

This chain joins TRBV19 and TRBJ1-2; D might be TRBD1 (5 bases). CDR3 length: 13 residues. CDR1 and CDR2 from the germline V gene are LNHDA and SQIVND (reference sequence). Trimming stripped 6 bases from V and 3 bases from J, with 11 bases between. The chain's CDR3 is CASRPGGYYGYTF. The CDR3 bases are TGTGCCAGTAGGCCTGGGGGGTACTATGGCTACACCTTC.

This chain links TRBV9 with TRBJ2-7; 8 bases agree with TRBD2. V dropped 0 bases and J dropped 6; count of bases not matched to a gene: 8. The CDR3 sequence is 15 residues long. CDR1 is SGDLS and CDR2 is YYNGEE in the germline V gene. CDR3 nucleotides: TGTGCCAGCAGCGTAGAGGGTAGCGGGAATAGCGAGCAGTACTTC. Amino acids: CASSVEGSGNSEQYF.

The V call is TRBV7-9, the J call TRBJ2-1, with TRBD1 matching 7 bases. The CDR3 is 11 residues long. V was pared by 4 bases and J by 14 bases, with 5 bases of the junction left unmatched. The germline CDR1 and CDR2 sequences are SEHNR and FQNEAQ (reference sequence). The CDR3 sequence is CASSWTGNEFF. CDR3 nucleotide sequence: TGTGCCAGCAGCTGGACAGGAAATGAGTTCTTC. The full variable domain, with the rest looked up from reference TRBV7-9 and TRBJ2-1, is DTGVSQNPRHKITKRGQNVTFRCDPISEHNRLYWYRQTLGQGPEFLTYFQNEAQLEKSRLLSDRFSAERPKGSFSTLEIQRTEQGDSAMYLCASSWTGNEFFGPGTRLTVL.

The chain recombines TRBV7-9 with TRBJ1-6; 7 bases agree with TRBD1. Trimming removed 2 bases from V and 9 bases from J; junction bases left unmatched: 7. This CDR3 region has 15 residues. Germline CDR1 SEHNR, CDR2 FQNEAQ (reference sequence). Here the CDR3 reads CASSLLWQGGSPLHF. In nucleotides, the CDR3 is TGTGCCAGCAGCTTACTATGGCAGGGGGGTTCACCCCTCCACTTT.

V is TRBV5-1 and J is TRBJ2-3; tentative D call: TRBD2 (5 bases). The CDR3 length is 13 residues. CDR1 is SGHRS and CDR2 is YFSETQ in the germline V gene. Trimming took off 6 bases at V and 4 bases at J, with 12 bases between the two ends. The CDR3 sequence: CASTNAGADTQYF. DNA for the CDR3: TGCGCCAGCACGAACGCCGGGGCAGATACGCAGTATTTT.

The chain recombines TRBV4-1 with TRBJ2-6; 8 bases match TRBD2. With 6 bases clipped from V and 0 bases from J, the junction kept 7 bases outside the gene matches. This CDR3 contains 17 residues. Germline V gene lookup returns CDR1 MGHRA and CDR2 YSYEKL. The CDR3 region is CASRPGTRVSGANVLTF. In DNA, the CDR3 is TGCGCCAGCAGGCCCGGGACTAGGGTCTCTGGGGCCAACGTCCTGACTTTC.

The chain is built from TRBV3-1 (or the pseudogene TRBV3-2) and TRBJ1-2; D not resolved. CDR1 is LGHDT and CDR2 is YNNKEL in the germline V gene (reference sequence). There are 14 residues in the CDR3. Trimming took off 0 bases at V and 7 bases at J, with 12 bases between the two ends. CDR3 coding DNA: TGTGCCAGCAGCCAAGAGTTAGAGACTCGTGGCTACACCTTC. The encoded protein is CASSQELETRGYTF.

V and J are TRBV11-2 and TRBJ2-2; D possibly corresponds to TRBD1 (5 bases). The CDR3 has 15 residues. Per the germline V gene, CDR1 is SGHAT and CDR2 is FQNNGV. Trimming removed 4 bases from V and 8 bases from J, with 17 bases in between. The CDR3 is CASSSNQGARGELFF. The CDR3 DNA sequence: TGTGCCAGCAGCTCCAACCAGGGTGCGCGGGGGGAGCTGTTTTTT. Based on the CDR3 plus reference TRBV11-2 and TRBJ2-2, the full variable domain is EAGVAQSPRYKIIEKRQSVAFWCNPISGHATLYWYQQILGQGPKLLIQFQNNGVVDDSQLPKDRFSAERLKGVDSTLKIQPAKLEDSAVYLCASSSNQGARGELFFGEGSRLTVL.

The gene calls are TRBV5-1 and TRBJ1-2, with 8 nucleotides matching TRBD1. V was pared by 4 bases and J by 2 bases, with 4 bases of the junction left unmatched. Germline CDR1 reads SGHRS; CDR2 reads YFSETQ. This CDR3 has 14 amino acids. The CDR3 region has the DNA TGCGCCAGCAGCCCCCGACAGGGGAACTATGGCTACACCTTC. This encodes CASSPRQGNYGYTF.

This clone was counted only a few times. The rearrangement links TRBV19 to TRBJ1-5; the D is unclear. This CDR3 is 15 amino acids long. V dropped 5 bases and J dropped 0 bases, with 11 bases sitting between them. The germline V gene encodes CDR1 LNHDA and CDR2 SQIVND (reference sequence). The CDR3 loop is CASSFSGVSNQPQHF. Written as DNA, the CDR3 is TGTGCCAGTAGTTTCTCGGGAGTTAGCAATCAGCCCCAGCATTTT. The full variable domain, completed using reference TRBV19 and TRBJ1-5, is DGGITQSPKYLFRKEGQNVTLSCEQNLNHDAMYWYRQDPGQGLRLIYYSQIVNDFQKGDIAEGYSVSREKKESFPLTVTSAQKNPTAFYLCASSFSGVSNQPQHFGDGTRLSIL.

This clone has just one count. The chain joins TRBV27 to TRBJ1-2; 7 positions agree with TRBD1. This CDR3 comprises 14 residues. In germline, CDR1 is MNHEY, CDR2 SMNVEV (reference sequence). J lost 6 bases, V lost 4 bases, and 8 bases had no gene match. CDR3 sequence: CASSSPGQAHGYTF. The DNA of the CDR3 is TGTGCCAGCAGTTCCCCCGGACAGGCTCATGGCTACACCTTC.

This chain uses TRBV19 with TRBJ1-1, with D possibly TRBD1 on 6 matching bases. This CDR3 is 13 amino acids long. The V end lost 10 bases, the J end lost 1 base, and 13 bases lay between the germline ends. The germline gives CDR1 LNHDA, CDR2 SQIVND (reference sequence). CDR3 amino acids: CATKRGGNTEAFF. The CDR3 coding sequence is TGTGCCACCAAAAGGGGGGGGAACACTGAAGCTTTCTTT. Full variable domain (outside the CDR3, taken from reference TRBV19 and TRBJ1-1): DGGITQSPKYLFRKEGQNVTLSCEQNLNHDAMYWYRQDPGQGLRLIYYSQIVNDFQKGDIAEGYSVSREKKESFPLTVTSAQKNPTAFYLCATKRGGNTEAFFGQGTRLTVV.

The CDR3 DNA sequence: TGTGCCAGCAGCTTAGTACGGGGGTCGGAGCAGTTCTTC. Protein sequence: CASSLVRGSEQFF. The chain carries TRBV7-9 and TRBJ2-1; a possible D gene is TRBD2 (6 bases). Germline CDR1 reads SEHNR; CDR2 reads FQNEAQ (reference sequence). V lost 1 base and J lost 10, with 11 bases in between. This CDR3 is 13 amino acids long.

The J gene is TRBJ1-1, the V gene TRBV19; a weak D match, TRBD1 (6 bases). V was cut by 1 base and J by 7 bases, with 16 bases left in between. The CDR3 loop spans 15 amino acids. Germline CDR1 and CDR2: LNHDA and SQIVND (reference sequence). CDR3 residues: CASSIGRTARGEAFF. DNA of the CDR3: TGTGCCAGTAGTATAGGCCGGACAGCCCGGGGTGAAGCTTTCTTT.

The gene calls are TRBV11-3 and TRBJ2-5; 9 positions match TRBD1. This CDR3 region has 16 residues. The V and J ends lost 2 bases and 4 bases, in that order; junction bases with no gene match: 8. Germline V gives CDR1 SGHNT, CDR2 YENEEA. As DNA, the CDR3 is TGTGCCAGCAGCTTAAGGGGACAGGGTTTAGGAGAGACCCAGTACTTC. Protein: CASSLRGQGLGETQYF.

V and J are TRBV6-2 or TRBV6-3 and TRBJ2-7; 8 positions match TRBD1. The ends lost 3 bases at V and 13 bases at J; junction bases unmatched: 8. Germline values: CDR1 MNHEY, CDR2 SVGEGT. The CDR3 contains 12 residues. CDR3 sequence (DNA): TGTGCCAGCAGTTATTTTGGACAGGGAGGATACTTC. Translating it yields CASSYFGQGGYF.